These 2 T cell receptor beta chains share one sample of origin, sequenced in a study of T cells in women clearing cervical HPV infection. The repertoire was sequenced with immunoSEQ multiplex PCR; TCRdb's copy has only in-frame clones and lacks some. The clone table shows under 50,000 clones, with the ten largest holding roughly 6%. Sequencing was done on a sample of blood buffy coat. The receptor set was obtained from a woman between 18 and 69 years old with a cervical HPV16 infection that either progressed to CIN3+ or cleared (not recorded which).

With regard to this clone: The read ends 3 residues before the CDR3 terminus; that terminus is restored from the germline J gene. The J gene is TRBJ1-6, the V gene TRBV14, with D uncertain. Germline-derived CDR1 and CDR2 are SGHDN and FVKESK. This CDR3 contains 13 residues. V was pared by 6 bases and J by 4 bases, with 7 bases between. The CDR3 bases that were read are TGTGCCAGCAGTCCATTTTATAATTCACCC. It encodes CASSPFYNSP. The full CDR3 reads CASSPFYNSPLHF.

On this clone: The read finishes 3 residues shy of the CDR3 end, and the germline J gene is used to complete it. V is TRBV18 and J is TRBJ2-7; maybe TRBD1 (6 bases). This CDR3 contains 14 residues. Trimming took off 5 bases at V and 0 bases at J, with 11 bases between the two ends. Germline V gene sequence: CDR1 KGHSH, CDR2 LQKENI. CDR3 loop: CASSSGTSSYEQYF. The part of the CDR3 DNA that was read is TGTGCCAGCTCATCCGGGACATCCTCCTACGAG.